This T cell receptor beta chain was captured in a study of blood T cell repertoires in COVID-19. Study information: Collection of acute and convalescent COVID-19 samples took place in the United States, Italy and Spain. PBMCs, B-cell-depleted T cells, or T cells provided the cDNA or gDNA that made up the material.

Per the original methods: Quantification of nucleated cells was approximated via reference gene primer amplification. Clones were read by immunoSEQ multiplex PCR, and TCRdb kept only the in-frame ones, dropping some. D and trimming were read from the DNA, whereas the V and J calls and clone size are those reported in that table. The table shows tens of thousands of clones, with roughly 84% occurring only once. This CDR3 contains 14 residues. Germline CDR1 reads SEHNR; CDR2 reads FQNEAQ (reference sequence). V was trimmed by 3 bases and J by 1 base, leaving 9 bases between them. This clonotype was sampled from a middle-aged man with active or convalescent COVID-19. Sequences were obtained from peripheral blood. The V call is TRBV7-9, the J call TRBJ1-1, with D unclear. The CDR3 sequence is CASSFSAQNTEAFF. The CDR3, as DNA: TGTGCCAGCAGCTTCAGTGCACAGAACACTGAAGCTTTCTTT.